A few counts support the clone carrying this TCR beta chain. Its antigen is undetermined. A read error may be the cause here, since a much bigger clone is one base away. The data stem from a study of breast tumors, draining lymph nodes, adjacent tissues. The lymph nodes were axillary draining lymph nodes from breast cancer patients. Each CDR3 protein gets one entry after TCRdb re-called the multiplex PCR reads with MiXCR. The table shows about 170,000 distinct CDR3 sequences, with roughly a third occurring only once. The CDR3 has 14 amino acids. CDR1 and CDR2 (germline): SGDLS, YYNGEE. Regarding the study as a whole: Compared with basal-like, luminal-like tumors shared significantly more repertoire with nontumor tissue. Tumors had less TCR diversity than lymph nodes, more than nontumor tissue. Tumor T cell lymph node origin was a supported hypothesis, not proven.

The clonotype originates from a female donor with breast cancer. Some clones in this sample may be carry-over from other donors' samples. Sequencing was done on a sample of axillary lymph node tissue. The chain combines TRBV9 with TRBJ2-1, with D unclear. The CDR3 DNA reads TGTGCCAGCAGCGTAAGGGTGGGATACAATGAGCAGCTCTTC. Translation: CASSVRVGYNEQLF.